These T cell receptor beta chains were read from a single sample in a study of blood T cells in healthy people across ages. TCRdb redid the calling of the 5' RACE reads with MiXCR, one entry per CDR3 protein. The sample contains 1.5 million to 2 million distinct CDR3 sequences, approximately 50% of which appear only once. Input material: blood. Receptor source: a middle-aged woman in good health. Both conserved end residues are part of each CDR3.

TRBV6-2/TRBV6-3	TRBJ2-5	CASSSGQAGMAETQYF
TRBV20-1	TRBJ2-1	CSARLAGGQSSPEQFF
TRBV4-3	TRBJ2-5	CASSQDTGLETQYF
TRBV4-2	TRBJ1-2	CASSQEPGKSGYTF
TRBV5-1	TRBJ2-5	CASSHLAGGLSAQYF
TRBV4-1	TRBJ1-5	CASSQPGTAALGQPQHF
TRBV6-2/TRBV6-3	TRBJ1-1	CASSYLIGDPPSTEAFF
TRBV20-1	TRBJ2-3	CSAREGSGTLTDTQYF
TRBV24-1	TRBJ2-3	CATSDAGTGSLHTQYF
TRBV10-3	TRBJ2-3	CAISPDTQYF
TRBV7-2	TRBJ2-5	CASSPGGTGGTRTQYF
TRBV27	TRBJ1-2	CASGIGDGYTF
TRBV3-1	TRBJ2-3	CASSPRTSGGADQFTQYF
TRBV12-3/TRBV12-4	TRBJ2-5	CASSPYRAIGGSQYF
TRBV12-3/TRBV12-4	TRBJ1-5	CASRGTLGHQPQHF
TRBV11-2	TRBJ2-5	CASSSPLGSAQYF
TRBV5-1	TRBJ1-1	CASTLGGWQEAFF
TRBV27	TRBJ2-7	CASSPKATSYEQYF
TRBV20-1	TRBJ2-3	CSPPPVPDTQYF
TRBV4-3	TRBJ1-6	CASSQDQGWNSPLHF
TRBV15	TRBJ2-1	CATGRDGGTGTGLDEQFF